The rows below give T cell receptor beta chains drawn from one sample of a study of lymphopenia after photon versus proton radiotherapy. Generated by immunoSEQ multiplex PCR, the TCRdb table keeps only in-frame clones and is missing some. Here the sample spans tens of thousands of clones, approximately 88% being singletons. Sample: peripheral blood, taken from a patient treated with proton-based radiotherapy. The origin of the receptors is a man in his 60s with pancreatic cancer. Both conserved end residues are part of each CDR3.

j_gene: TRBJ2-1
v_gene: TRBV11-2
CDR3aa: CASSLGGLAGVNEQFF

j_gene: TRBJ2-5
v_gene: TRBV7-2
CDR3aa: CASSLSEGGLAGVSETQYF

j_gene: TRBJ2-1
v_gene: TRBV28
CDR3aa: CASREAGKYNEQFF

j_gene: TRBJ2-5
v_gene: TRBV18
CDR3aa: CASSPGAGGLETQYF

j_gene: TRBJ2-3
v_gene: TRBV5-1
CDR3aa: CASSPRLAGGMSTDTQYF

j_gene: TRBJ2-7
v_gene: TRBV5-4
CDR3aa: CASSLETGTGTTYEQYF

j_gene: TRBJ2-5
v_gene: TRBV7-2
CDR3aa: CASSLGRLQETQYF

j_gene: TRBJ2-6
v_gene: TRBV28
CDR3aa: CASHSPGANVLTF

j_gene: TRBJ2-2
v_gene: TRBV6-1
CDR3aa: CASSEVVPRGWDAGELFF

j_gene: TRBJ2-7
v_gene: TRBV11-2
CDR3aa: CASSPGGRAHEQYF

j_gene: TRBJ2-3
v_gene: TRBV30
CDR3aa: CAWSRTSTDTQYF

j_gene: TRBJ2-7
v_gene: TRBV25-1
CDR3aa: CASSSPGTGSGEQYF

j_gene: TRBJ2-3
v_gene: TRBV29-1
CDR3aa: CSVLGGSTDTQYF

j_gene: TRBJ2-3
v_gene: TRBV10-3
CDR3aa: CAIRSGSGADTQYF

j_gene: TRBJ2-2
v_gene: TRBV4-3
CDR3aa: CASSQDPPGGGQRGGELFF

j_gene: TRBJ2-7
v_gene: TRBV19
CDR3aa: CASSTSENYEQYF

j_gene: TRBJ2-6
v_gene: TRBV5-1
CDR3aa: CASSSSAVSGANVLTF

j_gene: TRBJ1-3
v_gene: TRBV11-2
CDR3aa: CASSFLGRTSGNTIYF

j_gene: TRBJ2-1
v_gene: TRBV9
CDR3aa: CASSVAPSARIYNEQFF

j_gene: TRBJ1-1
v_gene: TRBV6-5
CDR3aa: CASRDRFMNTEAFF

j_gene: TRBJ1-4
v_gene: TRBV6-1
CDR3aa: CASSEARGWTEKLFF

j_gene: TRBJ2-2
v_gene: TRBV5-4
CDR3aa: CASSPGGQGSTGELFF

j_gene: TRBJ2-4
v_gene: TRBV18
CDR3aa: CASSPRTGKNIQYF

j_gene: TRBJ2-5
v_gene: TRBV27
CDR3aa: CASRGTGRETQYF

j_gene: TRBJ2-7
v_gene: TRBV5-1
CDR3aa: CASSLGQGALRVYEQYF

j_gene: TRBJ2-1
v_gene: TRBV19
CDR3aa: CASNSEWGEQFF

j_gene: TRBJ2-4
v_gene: TRBV4-2
CDR3aa: CASSQDPGVGKNIQYF

j_gene: TRBJ2-5
v_gene: TRBV27
CDR3aa: CASSSPSSWTGKPQYF

j_gene: TRBJ1-3
v_gene: TRBV4-3
CDR3aa: CASSQDRGNTIYF

j_gene: TRBJ1-2
v_gene: TRBV29-1
CDR3aa: CSVRQGAGGYTF

j_gene: TRBJ2-7
v_gene: TRBV28
CDR3aa: CASRPQVASYEQYF

j_gene: TRBJ1-3
v_gene: TRBV19
CDR3aa: CASSIEAGRTWGNTIYF

j_gene: TRBJ1-5
v_gene: TRBV6-6
CDR3aa: CASSRDSPSQPQHF

j_gene: TRBJ2-3
v_gene: TRBV29-1
CDR3aa: CSARRLIESTDTQYF

j_gene: TRBJ2-3
v_gene: TRBV7-3
CDR3aa: CASSATGRSTDTQYF

j_gene: TRBJ1-5
v_gene: TRBV15
CDR3aa: CATSRDQAYNQPQHF

j_gene: TRBJ2-1
v_gene: TRBV2
CDR3aa: CASSEARATRDEQFF

j_gene: TRBJ2-3
v_gene: TRBV5-6
CDR3aa: CASRPGQGRTDTQYF